The clone carrying this T cell receptor beta chain has a handful of counts. The antigen remains unidentified. The investigators reverse transcribed all of the isolated RNA, so they sequenced expressed TCRB transcripts. The repertoire was sequenced with immunoSEQ multiplex PCR; TCRdb's copy has only in-frame clones and lacks some. The profile covers 810,000 or so clones, with 17% appearing a single time and 0.023% taken by the ten largest. The sample comes from a study of beta chain features in type 1 diabetes. Study-level results: Insertions at VDJ junctions were less frequent in type 1 diabetes patients. These patients also deleted more nucleotides at the same junctions. With patients and controls alike, PCR might favor shorter templates to an equal degree.

The ends lost 4 bases at V and 8 bases at J; junction bases unmatched: 11. CDR3 length: 15 amino acids. From germline, CDR1 is LGHNA and CDR2 YNFKEQ. The sequence was collected from a woman under 30 in good health. Sequencing used naive CD4+ T cells from blood. The chain is built from TRBV4-2 and TRBJ1-5; 7 bases line up with TRBD1. The CDR3 loop reads CASSPLRTGVEPQHF. Here the CDR3 DNA reads TGTGCCAGCAGCCCCTTAAGGACAGGAGTTGAGCCCCAGCATTTT.